The 15 T cell receptor beta chains given below trace back to one sample, sequenced in a study of blood T cell repertoires in COVID-19. Data came from immunoSEQ multiplex PCR; TCRdb stores just in-frame clones and leaves some out. The sample holds 140,000 to 150,000 clones, roughly 87% seen once. Sequenced sample: peripheral blood. Receptors originate from a man in his 70s with acute or convalescent COVID-19.

The rearrangement uses TRBV5-1 and TRBJ2-7; D is perhaps TRBD1 (5 bases). The CDR3 covers 12 residues. Per the germline V gene, CDR1 is SGHRS and CDR2 is YFSETQ. V was shortened by 8 bases and J by 5 bases, with 14 bases between the two germline ends. The CDR3 sequence: CASQGQFDEQYF. The CDR3 DNA sequence: TGCGCCAGTCAGGGTCAGTTCGACGAGCAGTACTTC.

The CDR3, as DNA: TGTGCCAGCAGAGGAGTGCTCAATCAGCCCCAGCATTTT. Translated, it gives CASRGVLNQPQHF. The chain recombines TRBV6-5 with TRBJ1-5; D not resolved. This CDR3 region has 13 residues. Germline CDR1 reads MNHEY; CDR2 reads SVGAGI. V was cut by 6 bases and J by 3 bases, with 9 bases left in between.

This clone was recorded only once. The J gene is TRBJ1-1, the V gene TRBV19; 8 bases are a match to TRBD1. The CDR3 has 14 amino acids. The germline gives CDR1 LNHDA, CDR2 SQIVND (reference sequence). Trimming took 6 bases from V and 1 from J; bases not matched to a gene: 4. As DNA, the CDR3 is TGTGCCAGTAGACAGGGGGGAGGGAACACTGAAGCTTTCTTT. It yields the protein CASRQGGGNTEAFF.

The gene calls are TRBV11-2 and TRBJ1-1; D is undetermined. Trimming removed 4 bases from V and 6 bases from J, with 18 bases in between. The CDR3 runs 15 residues. CDR1 is SGHAT and CDR2 is FQNNGV in the germline V gene. The CDR3 spells CASSWGGRGPAEAFF. In DNA form, the CDR3 reads TGTGCCAGCAGCTGGGGAGGGCGAGGGCCCGCTGAAGCTTTCTTT.

This clone appeared a single time. Other DNA sequences in this specimen translate into the identical CDR3. J is TRBJ1-4 and V is TRBV6-6; 10 bases align to TRBD1. V lost 2 bases and J lost 8; bases outside the gene matches: 2. The CDR3 has 14 amino acids. Germline assignment: CDR1 MNHNY and CDR2 SVGAGI (reference sequence). The DNA of the CDR3 is TGTGCCAGCAGTTACGGACAGGGGGGCGAAAAACTGTTTTTT. Its translation: CASSYGQGGEKLFF.

This chain uses TRBV12-3 or TRBV12-4 with TRBJ2-1; D ambiguous. Trimming removed 10 bases at V and 7 bases at J, with 11 bases between. CDR3 length: 11 residues. Here the CDR3 DNA reads TGTGCCACGTGCAGATGGAATGAGCAGTTCTTC. This sequence encodes CATCRWNEQFF.

This rearrangement joins TRBV18 to TRBJ1-1, with a weak D call TRBD1 (5 bases). V was cut by 3 bases and J by 3 bases, with 14 bases left in between. The CDR3 is 15 residues long. Germline CDR1 and CDR2: KGHSH and LQKENI. CDR3 region: CASSPPGGAYTEAFF. The CDR3, as DNA: TGTGCCAGCTCACCTCCCGGAGGGGCGTACACTGAAGCTTTCTTT.

The chain uses TRBV7-9 and TRBJ2-3; 10 bases fit TRBD1. This CDR3 is 16 amino acids long. Trimming cost V 3 bases and J 1 base; bases outside gene matches: 4. Germline V gene sequence: CDR1 SEHNR, CDR2 FQNEAQ (reference sequence). As DNA, the CDR3 is TGTGCCAGCAGCTTGCCGGGACAGGGGCGCACAGATACGCAGTATTTT. Its translation is CASSLPGQGRTDTQYF.

The rearrangement uses TRBV7-9 and TRBJ1-4; D is unresolved. This CDR3 comprises 15 residues. The V and J ends lost 2 bases and 1 base respectively, with 8 bases between them. Germline V gene data show CDR1 as SEHNR and CDR2 as FQNEAQ (reference sequence). CDR3 DNA sequence: TGTGCCAGCAGCTTACCAAGACAAACTAATGAAAAACTGTTTTTT. It yields the protein CASSLPRQTNEKLFF.

This chain connects TRBV28 to TRBJ1-4; TRBD1 aligns across 7 bases. The CDR3 loop spans 15 amino acids. CDR1 is MDHEN and CDR2 is SYDVKM in the germline V gene. V gave up 5 bases and J gave up 4 bases; unmatched junction bases: 7. The CDR3 nucleotides read TGTGCCAGCAGTATAGGACAGGCTCTTAATGAAAAACTGTTTTTT. It translates to CASSIGQALNEKLFF.

The chain joins TRBV6-1 to TRBJ2-1; weak D call: TRBD1 (5 bases). From germline, CDR1 is MNHNS and CDR2 SASEGT. The V end was cut by 2 bases, the J end by 9 bases, with 14 bases between. CDR3 length: 14 residues. CDR3: CASSEMVGAGEQFF. CDR3 DNA sequence: TGTGCCAGCAGTGAAATGGTAGGGGCTGGTGAGCAGTTCTTC.

This clone was found once. This chain links TRBV28 with TRBJ1-1; D perhaps matches TRBD1 (5 bases). There are 14 residues in the CDR3. Germline V gene lookup returns CDR1 MDHEN and CDR2 SYDVKM. V shed 1 base and J shed 5 bases, with 11 bases lying between them. CDR3 amino acids: CASSLSDRRTEAFF. CDR3 sequence (DNA): TGTGCCAGCAGTTTATCCGACAGAAGGACTGAAGCTTTCTTT.

V usage is TRBV11-3 and J usage is TRBJ2-1, with a weak D call TRBD2 (5 bases). The CDR3 loop spans 15 amino acids. CDR1 and CDR2 (germline): SGHNT, YENEEA. The germline V and J ends were trimmed by 0 bases and 9 bases, with 15 bases remaining between them. This CDR3 is CASSLDGSLVGEQFF. In nucleotides, the CDR3 is TGTGCCAGCAGCTTAGATGGGAGTCTCGTGGGTGAGCAGTTCTTC.

This clone was detected only once. The chain combines TRBV5-1 with TRBJ1-2, with 8 positions matching TRBD1. The junction had 9 bases not matched to a gene; V was cut back by 0 bases and J by 8 bases. The CDR3 spans 15 residues. Germline-derived CDR1 and CDR2 are SGHRS and YFSETQ. For the CDR3, the DNA is TGCGCCAGCAGCTTGGATAGGACAGGGACGCCCGGCTACACCTTC. It specifies CASSLDRTGTPGYTF.

This chain connects TRBV12-3 or TRBV12-4 to TRBJ2-7; unclear D gene. The CDR3 spans 13 residues. Deletions cut 3 bases from V and 2 bases from J, with 8 bases between. This chain's CDR3 is CASSFGLTYEQYF. In nucleotides, the CDR3 is TGTGCCAGCAGTTTCGGTCTTACCTACGAGCAGTACTTC.